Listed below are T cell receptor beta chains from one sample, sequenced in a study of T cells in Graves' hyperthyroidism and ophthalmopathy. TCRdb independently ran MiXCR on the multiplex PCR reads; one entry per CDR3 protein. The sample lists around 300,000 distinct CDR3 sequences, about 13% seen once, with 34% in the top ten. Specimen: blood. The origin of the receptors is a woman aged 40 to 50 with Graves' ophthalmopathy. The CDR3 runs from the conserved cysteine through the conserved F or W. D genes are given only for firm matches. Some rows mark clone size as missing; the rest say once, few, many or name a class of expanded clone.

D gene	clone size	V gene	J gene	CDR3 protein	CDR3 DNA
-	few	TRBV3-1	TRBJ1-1	CASSQGQAVEAFF	TGTGCCAGCAGCCAAGGTCAGGCAGTTGAAGCTTTCTTT
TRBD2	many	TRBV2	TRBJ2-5	CASSASIIFGLAGDQETQYF	TGTGCCAGCAGTGCCTCCATTATCTTCGGACTAGCGGGGGACCAAGAGACCCAGTACTTC
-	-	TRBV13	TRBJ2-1	CASSNADDHNEQFF	TGTGCCAGCAGCAACGCTGACGATCACAATGAGCAGTTCTTC
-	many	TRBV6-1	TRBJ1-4	CASKINSNEKLFF	TGTGCCAGCAAAATAAATTCTAATGAAAAACTGTTTTTT
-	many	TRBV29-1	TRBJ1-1	CSVNHRERTANTEAFF	TGCAGCGTTAATCACAGAGAACGAACGGCGAACACTGAAGCTTTCTTT
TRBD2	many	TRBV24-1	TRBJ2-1	CATSDRGLAGFNEQFF	TGTGCCACCAGTGACCGTGGACTAGCGGGTTTCAATGAGCAGTTCTTC
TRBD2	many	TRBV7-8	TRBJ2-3	CASSIRTSGRGDTQYF	TGTGCCAGCAGCATCAGGACTAGCGGGAGGGGAGATACGCAGTATTTT
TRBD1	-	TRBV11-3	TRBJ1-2	CASSELRDRHDGYTF	TGTGCCAGCAGCGAACTCCGGGACAGACACGATGGCTACACCTTC
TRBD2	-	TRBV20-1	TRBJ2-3	CSASGTSGKDTQYF	TGCAGTGCTTCCGGGACTAGCGGCAAAGATACGCAGTATTTT
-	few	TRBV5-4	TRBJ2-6	CASSLAGSFSGANVLTF	TGTGCCAGCAGCTTGGCGGGCAGTTTCTCTGGGGCCAACGTCCTGACTTTC
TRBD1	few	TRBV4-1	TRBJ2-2	CASSHIGTGNTGELFF	TGCGCCAGCAGCCACATTGGGACAGGGAACACCGGGGAGCTGTTTTTT
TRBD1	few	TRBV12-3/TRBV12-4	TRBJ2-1	CASSLGAGGQEAFF	TGTGCCAGCAGTTTGGGGGCAGGGGGCCAAGAGGCGTTCTTC
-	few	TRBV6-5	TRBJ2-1	CASSYSGTGNNEQFF	TGTGCCAGCAGTTACTCGGGGACTGGTAACAATGAGCAGTTCTTC
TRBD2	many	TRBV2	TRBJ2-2	CASSPTGLATGELFF	TGTGCCAGCAGTCCGACGGGACTAGCCACCGGGGAGCTGTTTTTT
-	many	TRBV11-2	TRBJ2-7	CASSLVTGSEQYF	TGTGCCAGCAGCTTGGTCACTGGCTCCGAGCAGTACTTC
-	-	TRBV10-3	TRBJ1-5	CAISDRGSNQPQHF	TGTGCCATCAGTGATAGAGGTAGCAATCAGCCCCAGCATTTT
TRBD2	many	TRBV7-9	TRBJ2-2	CASSASGGNTGELFF	TGTGCCAGCAGTGCCAGCGGGGGGAACACCGGGGAGCTGTTTTTT
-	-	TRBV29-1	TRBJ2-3	CSVSTLTDTQYF	TGCAGCGTTTCCACACTCACAGATACGCAGTATTTT
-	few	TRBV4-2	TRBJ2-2	CASSRAQGNTGELFF	TGTGCCAGCAGCCGGGCGCAGGGGAACACCGGGGAGCTGTTTTTT
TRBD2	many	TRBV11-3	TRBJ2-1	CASSSYQAGGRNEQFF	TGTGCCAGCAGCTCCTACCAAGCGGGGGGGCGCAATGAGCAGTTCTTC
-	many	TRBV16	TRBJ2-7	CASSQPTGEQYF	TGTGCCAGCAGCCAACCCACTGGGGAGCAGTACTTC
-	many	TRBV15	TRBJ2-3	CATSRGQSPTDTQYF	TGTGCCACCAGCAGGGGTCAATCCCCCACAGATACGCAGTATTTT
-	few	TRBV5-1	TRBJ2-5	CASSTSGNWETQYF	TGCGCCAGCAGCACTTCAGGGAACTGGGAGACCCAGTACTTC
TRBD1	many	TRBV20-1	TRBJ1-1	CSARDEGARTEAFF	TGCAGTGCTAGAGACGAGGGGGCCAGAACTGAAGCTTTCTTT
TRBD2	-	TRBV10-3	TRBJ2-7	CAISETLAVSYEQYF	TGTGCCATCAGTGAGACACTAGCGGTCTCCTACGAGCAGTACTTC
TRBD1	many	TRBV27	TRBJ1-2	CASSFLGTGVEYGYTF	TGTGCCAGCAGTTTCCTCGGGACAGGGGTGGAGTATGGCTACACCTTC
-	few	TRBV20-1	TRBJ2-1	CSAISGAQGRYNEQFF	TGCAGTGCTATTTCCGGCGCGCAGGGGCGATACAATGAGCAGTTCTTC
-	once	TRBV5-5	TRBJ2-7	CASSLARGRPYEQYF	TGTGCCAGCAGCTTGGCCCGTGGCAGGCCCTACGAGCAGTACTTC
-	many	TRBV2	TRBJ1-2	CASSEMGRVEGYTF	TGTGCCAGCAGTGAAATGGGACGGGTTGAGGGCTACACCTTC
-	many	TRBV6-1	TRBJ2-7	CASSGLEGLARAYYEQYF	TGTGCCAGCAGTGGCCTAGAGGGGTTGGCTAGAGCCTACTACGAGCAGTACTTC
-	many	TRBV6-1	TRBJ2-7	CASSVGFTAYEQYF	TGTGCCAGCAGTGTAGGATTTACGGCCTACGAGCAGTACTTC
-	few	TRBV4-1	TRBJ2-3	CASSQEKRGASTDTQYF	TGCGCCAGCAGCCAAGAGAAAAGGGGGGCAAGCACAGATACGCAGTATTTT
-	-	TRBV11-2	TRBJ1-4	CASSSKIATNEKLFF	TGTGCCAGCAGCTCCAAAATTGCAACTAATGAAAAACTGTTTTTT
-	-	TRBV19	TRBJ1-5	CASSIRRGQPQHF	TGTGCCAGTAGTATTAGAAGGGGGCAGCCCCAGCATTTT
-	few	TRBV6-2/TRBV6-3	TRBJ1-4	CASSYRPGPTEKLFF	TGTGCCAGCAGTTACCGCCCGGGGCCTACCGAAAAACTGTTTTTT
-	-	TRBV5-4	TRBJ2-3	CASSLERRDTQYF	TGTGCCAGCAGCTTGGAAAGAAGAGATACGCAGTATTTT
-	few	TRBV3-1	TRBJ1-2	CASSQMGEYGYTF	TGTGCCAGCAGCCAGATGGGGGAGTATGGCTACACCTTC
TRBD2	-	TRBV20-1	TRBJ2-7	CSAQRGRLAGVSEQYF	TGCAGTGCTCAGAGAGGGCGACTAGCGGGAGTTAGCGAGCAGTACTTC
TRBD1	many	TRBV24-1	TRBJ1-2	CATSETGKNGYTF	TGTGCCACCAGTGAGACAGGGAAGAATGGCTACACCTTC
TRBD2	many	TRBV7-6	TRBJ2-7	CASSLVSGTSVYGGQYF	TGTGCCAGCAGCTTAGTCTCCGGGACTAGCGTCTACGGTGGGCAGTACTTC
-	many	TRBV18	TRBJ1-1	CASSQLGAMNTEAFF	TGTGCCAGCTCACAATTAGGAGCAATGAACACTGAAGCTTTCTTT
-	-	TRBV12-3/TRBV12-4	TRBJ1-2	CASSLVRPLF	TGTGCCAGCAGTTTAGTCCGGCCCCTCTTC
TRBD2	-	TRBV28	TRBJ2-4	CASSLGSRRGVAKNIQYF	TGTGCCAGCAGTTTAGGATCTAGGCGGGGGGTAGCCAAAAACATTCAGTACTTC
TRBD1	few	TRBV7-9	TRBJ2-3	CASSHADRGKGDTQYF	TGTGCCAGCAGCCATGCTGACAGGGGGAAGGGGGATACGCAGTATTTT
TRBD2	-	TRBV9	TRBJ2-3	CASSPRTSGSRDTQYF	TGTGCCAGCAGCCCGCGGACTAGCGGGAGTAGAGATACGCAGTATTTT
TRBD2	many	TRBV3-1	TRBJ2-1	CASSAGSGGAYNEQFF	TGTGCCAGCAGCGCAGGGAGCGGGGGGGCCTACAATGAGCAGTTCTTC
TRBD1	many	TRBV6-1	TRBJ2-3	CASRQGQGGTDTQYF	TGTGCCAGCAGACAAGGACAGGGGGGCACAGATACGCAGTATTTT
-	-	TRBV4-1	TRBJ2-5	CASSQTSTADKQETQYF	TGCGCCAGCAGCCAAACCTCTACGGCTGACAAACAAGAGACCCAGTACTTC